The clone carrying this TCR beta chain occurred once. As processed by the authors: Nucleated cell number was recorded as an estimate derived from reference gene primer amplification. The data were produced by immunoSEQ multiplex PCR, yet TCRdb's version contains in-frame clones alone and is incomplete. The V and J calls and clone size were taken over from that table, and D and trimming were inferred from the DNA. The table shows a few hundred thousand clones, with over 75% occurring only once. This specimen comes from a study of blood T cell repertoires in COVID-19. Study-level information: T cells, B-cell-depleted T cells, or PBMCs provided the cDNA or gDNA that served as material.

Trimming pared 4 bases from V and 4 bases from J, leaving 18 bases between. Germline V CDR1 and CDR2: LGHDT, YNNKEL (reference sequence). This CDR3 is built from 16 residues. Adults between about 18 and 95 years of age took part from 24 US areas. The sequence derives from a woman between 40 and 50 years old with acute COVID-19. The rearrangement uses TRBV3-1 (or the pseudogene TRBV3-2) and TRBJ2-3; D is perhaps TRBD1 (5 bases). Specimen: PBMCs or T cells enriched from blood (not recorded which). Here the CDR3 reads CASSRLTGPTADTQYF. DNA for the CDR3: TGTGCCAGCAGCCGATTAACAGGACCCACGGCAGATACGCAGTATTTT.